This section outlines one T cell receptor (beta chain) sequence together with its context. This entry comes from a study of blood T cell repertoires in COVID-19. Overall study context: PBMCs, B-cell-depleted T cells, or T cells provided the cDNA or gDNA that made up the material.

Original handling: Amplification of reference gene primers provided the estimated nucleated cell counts. Some clones are missing from TCRdb's copy, which holds only in-frame ones; the method was immunoSEQ multiplex PCR. From that table come the V and J calls and clone size; the DNA was used to work out D and trimming. The table includes some 230,000 clones, roughly 90% detected once. This TCR came from a young man who had recovered from COVID-19. Sequencing input: peripheral blood.

CDR3 sequence reads: CASSFQGAPIAKNIQYF. The CDR3 DNA reads TGTGCCAGCAGTTTCCAGGGGGCCCCTATAGCCAAAAACATTCAGTACTTC. The V call is TRBV27, the J call TRBJ2-4; 8 nucleotides agree with TRBD1. Germline V CDR1 and CDR2: MNHEY, SMNVEV (reference sequence). After removal of 3 bases from V and 0 bases from J, the junction contained 7 bases not matched to a gene. The length of the CDR3 is 17 residues.